This passage covers 28 T cell receptor beta chains from one sample sequenced in a study of T cell repertoires in cytomegalovirus infection. In TCRdb, the reads were re-called with MiXCR into one record per CDR3 protein. The sample consists of 200,000 to 300,000 distinct CDR3 sequences, roughly 10% of them appearing once. Sequenced: PBMCs. These receptor sequences come from a human donor in good health (CMV status not recorded). Some clones in this sample may be carry-over from other donors' samples.

This clonotype has more than one count but fewer than ten. The CDR3 sequence is CASSMGRVDYEQYF. Here the CDR3 DNA reads TGTGCCAGTAGTATGGGCAGGGTGGACTACGAGCAGTACTTC. The rearrangement links TRBV19 to TRBJ2-7, with D possibly TRBD1 on 5 matching bases. Looked up from germline, CDR1 is LNHDA and CDR2 is SQIVND (reference sequence). This CDR3 is built from 14 residues. Trimming cost V 3 bases and J 3 bases, with 12 bases left between them.

This clonotype was picked up a small number of times. The chain carries TRBV7-2 and TRBJ2-3, with D possibly TRBD2 on 6 matching bases. The CDR3 runs 13 residues. The germline V gene has CDR1 SGHTA and CDR2 FQGNSA. Trimming cost V 2 bases and J 4 bases, with 7 bases left between them. The CDR3 DNA sequence: TGTGCCAGCAGCTTAACGGGGGCAGATACGCAGTATTTT. Its translation: CASSLTGADTQYF.

This clonotype has more than one count but fewer than ten. The chain employs TRBV28 and TRBJ1-2; the D gene is possibly TRBD1 (5 bases). The V gene lost 2 bases and the J gene lost 5 bases, with 12 bases spanning the gap. CDR1 is MDHEN, CDR2 SYDVKM, per germline. CDR3 length: 14 amino acids. The CDR3 protein is CASSLPGRGYGYTF. CDR3 nucleotides: TGTGCCAGCAGTTTACCAGGGCGGGGGTATGGCTACACCTTC.

This clonotype came up many times. The CDR3: CASSPRSGTQYF. CDR3 coding DNA: TGTGCCAGCAGCCCGAGGTCGGGGACCCAGTACTTC. The chain has TRBV14 and TRBJ2-5; D call uncertain. This CDR3 has 12 amino acids. V was pared by 4 bases and J by 7 bases, with 10 bases between. Germline CDR1 SGHDN, CDR2 FVKESK. The full variable domain, its missing parts supplied by reference TRBV14 and TRBJ2-5, is EAGVTQFPSHSVIEKGQTVTLRCDPISGHDNLYWYRRVMGKEIKFLLHFVKESKQDESGMPNNRFLAERTGGTYSTLKVQPAELEDSGVYFCASSPRSGTQYFGPGTRLLVL.

V usage is TRBV20-1 and J usage is TRBJ1-6; D remains unclear. Germline-derived CDR1 and CDR2 are DFQATT and SNEGSKA (reference sequence). The CDR3 consists of 14 residues. Trimming cost V 6 bases and J 4 bases, with 13 bases left between them. The CDR3 bases are TGCAGTGCGTCGACCCTTACGTATAATTCACCCCTCCACTTT. This translates into CSASTLTYNSPLHF.

This clonotype was recorded many times. The chain uses TRBV14 and TRBJ1-1, with TRBD1 matching over 9 bases. Germline CDR1 SGHDN, CDR2 FVKESK. V lost 4 bases and J lost 2; bases outside the gene matches: 5. The CDR3 runs to 15 residues. CDR3 in amino acids: CASSPVGQGNTEAFF. The CDR3 region has the DNA TGTGCCAGCAGCCCCGTGGGACAGGGAAACACTGAAGCTTTCTTT.

This clonotype has ten or more counts. This rearrangement joins TRBV7-9 to TRBJ1-6; TRBD1 matches at 11 bases. The junction had 1 base not matched to a gene; V was cut back by 4 bases and J by 8 bases. The germline V gene encodes CDR1 SEHNR and CDR2 FQNEAQ (reference sequence). The CDR3 is 14 amino acids. The CDR3 region has the DNA TGTGCCAGCAGCTGGGGACAGGGGGATTCACCCCTCCACTTT. Protein product: CASSWGQGDSPLHF. The full variable domain, rest sourced from reference TRBV7-9 and TRBJ1-6, is DTGVSQNPRHKITKRGQNVTFRCDPISEHNRLYWYRQTLGQGPEFLTYFQNEAQLEKSRLLSDRFSAERPKGSFSTLEIQRTEQGDSAMYLCASSWGQGDSPLHFGNGTRLTVT.

The rearrangement joins TRBV6-2 or TRBV6-3 to TRBJ2-1, with a possible D match to TRBD2 (6 bases). Trimming left V 6 bases short and J 9 bases short, with 21 bases between. The CDR3 is 15 amino acids. Germline loops: CDR1 MNHEY, CDR2 SVGEGT. CDR3 DNA: TGTGCCAGCAGCCTCGGGAGACTAAGGAGCCCTGAGCAGTTCTTC. Its translation is CASSLGRLRSPEQFF.

Many counts were recorded for this clonotype. V gene TRBV7-8 combines with J gene TRBJ2-2, with D possibly matching TRBD1 (5 bases). V lost 1 base, J lost 0 bases, and 15 bases lay in between. From germline, CDR1 is SGHVS and CDR2 FQNEAQ. There are 18 residues in the CDR3. The CDR3 region is CASSLVVGLLSNTGELFF. Written as DNA, the CDR3 is TGTGCCAGCAGCTTAGTGGTGGGGCTCTTATCGAACACCGGGGAGCTGTTTTTT. Supplemented by reference TRBV7-8 and TRBJ2-2, the full variable domain reads GAGVSQSPRYKVAKRGQDVALRCDPISGHVSLFWYQQALGQGPEFLTYFQNEAQLDKSGLPSDRFFAERPEGSVSTLKIQRTQQEDSAVYLCASSLVVGLLSNTGELFFGEGSRLTVL.

This clonotype was counted many times. The chain uses TRBV12-3 or TRBV12-4 and TRBJ2-1, with 9 nucleotides matching TRBD1. The CDR3 runs to 17 residues. The V gene end was trimmed by 4 bases and the J gene end by 2 bases; junction bases not matched to a gene: 9. This CDR3 is CASSSAGTGITYNEQFF. CDR3 nucleotide sequence: TGTGCCAGCAGTTCAGCCGGGACAGGGATCACCTACAATGAGCAGTTCTTC.

This clonotype appeared many times. This CDR3 is CASSLARDLWQAFF. For the CDR3, the DNA is TGTGCCAGCAGCTTAGCGCGGGACCTGTGGCAGGCTTTCTTT. The J gene is TRBJ1-1, the V gene TRBV7-8; D may be TRBD1 (5 bases). Deletions cut 0 bases from V and 11 bases from J, with 16 bases between. The CDR3 sequence is 14 residues long. Germline lookup yields CDR1 SGHVS and CDR2 FQNEAQ.

V is TRBV6-1 and J is TRBJ2-6, with D maybe TRBD1 (6 bases). V was clipped by 5 bases and J by 0 bases, with 14 bases between them. This CDR3 spans 17 amino acids. Germline V gene sequence: CDR1 MNHNS, CDR2 SASEGT. CDR3 nucleotides: TGTGCCAGCAGTTATTCAAGGGGGACCTCTGGGGCCAACGTCCTGACTTTC. As protein: CASSYSRGTSGANVLTF.

With regard to this clonotype: The junction differs from germline at one of its ends, possibly a read error. The V gene is TRBV6-2 or TRBV6-3, the J gene TRBJ2-7; 7 bases map to TRBD2. From germline, CDR1 is MNHEY and CDR2 SVGEGT. This CDR3 region has 12 residues. The CDR3 nucleotides are TGTGCCAGCAGCCGCGGGGGTTACGTGCAGTACTTC. Translating gives CASSRGGYVQYF.

The sample holds many counts of this clonotype. The chain carries TRBV30 and TRBJ2-1, with no clear D. Germline CDR1 is GTSNPN and CDR2 is SVGIG (reference sequence). The germline V and J ends were trimmed by 4 bases and 4 bases, with 8 bases remaining between them. The CDR3 contains 12 residues. CDR3 amino acids: CAWKKLYNEQFF. The CDR3 nucleotides are TGTGCCTGGAAAAAACTTTACAATGAGCAGTTCTTC.

Comment on this clonotype: The junction departs from germline at one end; a sequencing error may be responsible. The chain recombines TRBV29-1 with TRBJ2-3; 11 bases are a match to TRBD2. The V gene's germline CDR1 is SQVTM and CDR2 ANQGSEA. CDR3 length equals 16 residues. The CDR3 loop is CSVRGLAESSTDTKYF. CDR3 DNA: TGCAGCGTTAGGGGACTAGCGGAATCTAGCACAGATACGAAGTATTTT.

This clonotype was counted ten times or more. Written as DNA, the CDR3 is TGTGCCATTTTAATGGGGAGCACTGAAGCTTTCTTT. Protein sequence: CAILMGSTEAFF. The chain uses TRBV11-2 and TRBJ1-1, with no clear D. CDR1 and CDR2 (germline): SGHAT, FQNNGV. This CDR3 is built from 12 residues. The V and J ends lost 10 bases and 4 bases respectively, with 13 bases between them.

This clonotype showed up many times. The V gene is TRBV7-8, the J gene TRBJ2-6; tentative D call: TRBD2 (5 bases). Trimming shortened V by 5 bases and J by 4 bases, and 15 bases separated the two germline ends. The CDR3 spans 16 residues. CDR1 and CDR2 (germline): SGHVS, FQNEAQ. CDR3 loop: CASSARRRLGANVLTF. The CDR3 DNA reads as TGTGCCAGCAGCGCACGGAGGCGGCTAGGGGCCAACGTCCTGACTTTC.

This clonotype was counted many times. The V and J genes are TRBV7-2 and TRBJ1-5; possibly TRBD1 for D (6 bases). The CDR3 contains 13 residues. Trimming took off 5 bases at V and 6 bases at J, with 11 bases between the two ends. Germline values: CDR1 SGHTA, CDR2 FQGNSA. The CDR3 sequence is CASSQRGAQPQHF. CDR3 nucleotides: TGTGCCAGCAGCCAGCGGGGGGCTCAGCCCCAGCATTTT.

The chain links TRBV27 to TRBJ2-4, with D possibly being TRBD2 (5 bases). Germline lookup yields CDR1 MNHEY and CDR2 SMNVEV (reference sequence). The CDR3 runs 17 residues. V dropped 0 bases and J dropped 0 bases, with 12 bases sitting between them. The DNA for the CDR3 is TGTGCCAGCAGTTTATCATCGACTAAAAAAGCCAAAAACATTCAGTACTTC. Translating it yields CASSLSSTKKAKNIQYF.

This clonotype was seen only a few times. V and J are TRBV7-2 and TRBJ2-6, with 8 bases fitting TRBD1. J gave up 1 base and V 3 bases, and 5 bases lay outside the gene matches. The CDR3 runs 17 residues. Germline assignment: CDR1 SGHTA and CDR2 FQGNSA. The CDR3 sequence is CASSFYQGASGANVLTF. CDR3 DNA sequence: TGTGCCAGCAGCTTCTACCAGGGGGCGTCTGGGGCCAACGTCCTGACTTTC. Based on the CDR3 plus reference TRBV7-2 and TRBJ2-6, the full variable domain is GAGVSQSPSNKVTEKGKDVELRCDPISGHTALYWYRQSLGQGLEFLIYFQGNSAPDKSGLPSDRFSAERTGGSVSTLTIQRTQQEDSAVYLCASSFYQGASGANVLTFGAGSRLTVL.

This clonotype was seen a handful of times. The junction and the germline gene differ at one end; a read error may be behind it. CDR3 in amino acids: CASSILNRKAF. DNA of the CDR3: TGTGCCAGTAGTATACTTAACAGGAAGGCCTTC. The chain has TRBV19 and TRBJ1-2; D is perhaps TRBD1 (5 bases). The CDR3 contains 11 residues. CDR1 is LNHDA and CDR2 is SQIVND in the germline V gene (reference sequence). Complete variable domain (other parts from reference TRBV19 and TRBJ1-2): DGGITQSPKYLFRKEGQNVTLSCEQNLNHDAMYWYRQDPGQGLRLIYYSQIVNDFQKGDIAEGYSVSREKKESFPLTVTSAQKNPTAFYLCASSILNRKAFGSGTRLTVV.

This clonotype was seen many times. The J gene is TRBJ1-5, the V gene TRBV7-2; the D is unclear. V was cut by 8 bases and J by 7 bases, with 15 bases left in between. Germline assignment: CDR1 SGHTA and CDR2 FQGNSA. This CDR3 has 13 residues. The CDR3, as DNA: TGTGCCAGCCGAACAACACCCCAGCAGCCCCAGCATTTT. This codes for CASRTTPQQPQHF.

In this sample, this clonotype turned up many times. V usage is TRBV12-3 or TRBV12-4 and J usage is TRBJ1-2; the D gene is possibly TRBD1 (6 bases). V lost 5 bases to trimming and J lost 8 bases, with 18 bases between them. This CDR3 spans 14 amino acids. CDR3 sequence reads: CASSPGGGRGGYTF. The CDR3 DNA reads TGTGCCAGCAGTCCGGGAGGGGGTAGAGGAGGCTACACCTTC.

This clonotype was observed at least ten times. The chain joins TRBV5-1 to TRBJ1-1; D is unresolved. Germline values: CDR1 SGHRS, CDR2 YFSETQ. The CDR3 sequence is 14 residues long. V was clipped by 2 bases and J by 5 bases, with 13 bases between them. CDR3 DNA sequence: TGCGCCAGCAGCTTTGGCTTACAGAGGACTGAAGCTTTCTTT. It translates to CASSFGLQRTEAFF.

This clonotype occurred a few times. V and J are TRBV7-2 and TRBJ2-1, with 11 bases identical to TRBD2. The CDR3 covers 16 residues. Germline V gene data show CDR1 as SGHTA and CDR2 as FQGNSA. V lost 1 base to trimming and J lost 7 bases; unmatched junction nucleotides: 6. The CDR3 DNA sequence: TGTGCCAGCAGCTTAGAGGGACTAGCGGCGGGGAATGAGCAGTTCTTC. Its protein product is CASSLEGLAAGNEQFF.

There are many counts of this clonotype. The gene calls are TRBV7-7 and TRBJ2-5, with D possibly being TRBD1 or TRBD2 (6 bases each). There are 14 residues in the CDR3. The V gene's germline CDR1 is SSHAT and CDR2 FNYEAQ (reference sequence). V dropped 4 bases and J dropped 5 bases, with 14 bases sitting between them. CDR3 protein: CASSSSGAGETQYF. As DNA, the CDR3 is TGTGCCAGCAGCTCCTCAGGGGCGGGGGAGACCCAGTACTTC.

This clonotype showed up many times. This rearrangement joins TRBV19 to TRBJ2-3, with 10 bases aligning to TRBD2. Germline CDR1 is LNHDA and CDR2 is SQIVND (reference sequence). The CDR3 is 16 residues long. The junction had 7 bases not matched to a gene; V was cut back by 7 bases and J by 0 bases. CDR3 sequence (DNA): TGTGCCAGTACCCAGGGACTAGCGATTAGCACAGATACGCAGTATTTT. It yields the protein CASTQGLAISTDTQYF.

This clonotype has only a few counts. The chain combines TRBV2 with TRBJ2-5; 7 bases are shared with TRBD2. Germline loops: CDR1 SNHLY, CDR2 FYNNEI. This CDR3 comprises 15 residues. The junction had 12 bases not matched to a gene; V was cut back by 8 bases and J by 3 bases. The CDR3 DNA is TGTGCCAGCCACCCCGGGAGCGGGAAAGAAGAGACCCAGTACTTC. Translated, it gives CASHPGSGKEETQYF. Using reference TRBV2 and TRBJ2-5 for the parts outside the CDR3, the full variable domain is EPEVTQTPSHQVTQMGQEVILRCVPISNHLYFYWYRQILGQKVEFLVSFYNNEISEKSEIFDDQFSVERPDGSNFTLKIRSTKLEDSAMYFCASHPGSGKEETQYFGPGTRLLVL.